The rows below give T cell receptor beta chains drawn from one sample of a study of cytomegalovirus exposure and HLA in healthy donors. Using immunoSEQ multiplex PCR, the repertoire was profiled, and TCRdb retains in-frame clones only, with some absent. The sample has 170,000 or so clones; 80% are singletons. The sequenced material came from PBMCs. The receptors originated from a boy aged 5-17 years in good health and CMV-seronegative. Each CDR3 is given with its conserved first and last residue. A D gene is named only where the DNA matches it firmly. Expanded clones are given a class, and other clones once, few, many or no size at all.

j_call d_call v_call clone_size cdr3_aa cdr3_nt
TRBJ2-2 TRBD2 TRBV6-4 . CASSPLAGVNTGELFF TGTGCCAGCAGTCCCCTGGCGGGAGTGAACACCGGGGAGCTGTTTTTT
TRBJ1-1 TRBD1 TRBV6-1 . CASHRGRNTEAFF TGTGCCAGCCACAGGGGAAGAAACACTGAAGCTTTCTTT
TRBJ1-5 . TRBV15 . CATSRDTRVQPQHF TGTGCCACCAGCAGAGATACGAGGGTCCAGCCCCAGCATTTT
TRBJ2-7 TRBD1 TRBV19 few CASSIGQGYEQYF TGTGCCAGTAGTATAGGACAGGGCTACGAGCAGTACTTC
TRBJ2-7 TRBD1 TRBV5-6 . CASSAGTGNYEQYF TGTGCCAGCAGCGCAGGGACAGGTAACTACGAGCAGTACTTC
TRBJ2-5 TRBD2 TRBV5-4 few CASSSGLAGPNDETQYF TGTGCCAGCAGCTCGGGACTAGCGGGGCCCAACGACGAGACCCAGTACTTC
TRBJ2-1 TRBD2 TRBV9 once CASSVRLAGYNEQFF TGTGCCAGCAGCGTCCGACTAGCGGGGTACAATGAGCAGTTCTTC
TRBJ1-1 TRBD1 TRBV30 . CAWSPPDRTEAFF TGTGCCTGGAGCCCCCCGGACAGGACTGAAGCTTTCTTT
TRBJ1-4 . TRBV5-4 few CASSLDLDGLSNEKLFF TGTGCCAGCAGCTTGGATCTGGACGGACTTTCTAATGAAAAACTGTTTTTT
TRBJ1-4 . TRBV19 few CASKQVPTNEKLFF TGTGCCAGCAAACAGGTTCCAACTAATGAAAAACTGTTTTTT
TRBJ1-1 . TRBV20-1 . CSVAGDTEAFF TGCAGTGTAGCAGGGGACACTGAAGCTTTCTTT
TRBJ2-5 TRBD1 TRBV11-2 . CASSSLQGRETQYF TGTGCCAGCAGCTCCCTACAGGGGCGAGAGACCCAGTACTTC
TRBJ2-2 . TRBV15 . CATSRDSGTGELFF TGTGCCACCAGCAGAGATAGCGGCACCGGGGAGCTGTTTTTT
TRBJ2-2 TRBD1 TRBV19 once CASSTQGWDTGELFF TGTGCCAGTAGTACACAGGGGTGGGACACCGGGGAGCTGTTTTTT
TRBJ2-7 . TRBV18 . CASSFDSYEQYF TGTGCCAGCTCATTCGACAGCTACGAGCAGTACTTC
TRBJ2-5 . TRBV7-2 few CASGDRETQYF TGTGCCAGCGGAGATAGGGAGACCCAGTACTTC
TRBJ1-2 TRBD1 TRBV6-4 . CASRASPGTGFYGYTF TGTGCCAGCAGAGCAAGCCCCGGGACAGGTTTCTATGGCTACACCTTC
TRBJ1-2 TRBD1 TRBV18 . CASSIRGRGVDGYTF TGTGCCAGCTCAATCAGGGGGCGAGGAGTTGATGGCTACACCTTC
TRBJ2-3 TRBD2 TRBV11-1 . CASSPRLAGDTQYF TGTGCCAGCAGCCCCCGACTAGCGGGAGATACGCAGTATTTT
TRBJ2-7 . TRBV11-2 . CASSPESGYEQYF TGTGCCAGCAGCCCAGAATCGGGCTACGAGCAGTACTTC